The 22 T cell receptor beta chains below come from one sample, sequenced in a study of T cell repertoires in cytomegalovirus infection. No antigen has been identified for these receptors. TCRdb recomputed calls from the reads with MiXCR, one row per CDR3 protein. The table has some 500,000 distinct CDR3 sequences, under 45% seen once. This specimen was cultured PBMCs, taken from culture after CMV antigen stimulation. Receptor source: a human donor in good health (CMV status not recorded). Some clones in this sample may be carry-over from other donors' samples.

This chain joins TRBV4-2 and TRBJ2-2; TRBD2 matches at 7 bases. Germline V gene lookup returns CDR1 LGHNA and CDR2 YNFKEQ. The CDR3 runs to 19 residues. Trimming at V came to 4 bases and at J to 1 base, leaving 15 bases not matched to a gene. CDR3 in DNA: TGTGCCAGCAGCCTTGTCACCAATGGCCTAGCGGTGAACACCGGGGAGCTGTTTTTT. It is translated as CASSLVTNGLAVNTGELFF.

This clonotype has ten or more counts. The CDR3, as DNA: TGTGCCAGCAGCTTAGCCCTCGAGCAGTACTTC. Its protein is CASSLALEQYF. The chain recombines TRBV7-2 with TRBJ2-7; no reliable D call. Germline-derived CDR1 and CDR2 are SGHTA and FQGNSA. This CDR3 spans 11 amino acids. With 0 bases removed from V and 6 bases from J, the gap between germline ends came to 3 bases.

The sample holds a few counts of this clonotype. The chain carries TRBV19 and TRBJ2-5; 7 nucleotides align to TRBD1. V was clipped by 10 bases and J by 2 bases; unmatched bases: 4. This CDR3 is 12 amino acids long. CDR1 is LNHDA and CDR2 is SQIVND in the germline V gene (reference sequence). DNA of the CDR3: TGTGCCACTACGGACAGGCAAGAGACCCAGTACTTC. It codes for CATTDRQETQYF. Supplemented by reference TRBV19 and TRBJ2-5, the full variable domain reads DGGITQSPKYLFRKEGQNVTLSCEQNLNHDAMYWYRQDPGQGLRLIYYSQIVNDFQKGDIAEGYSVSREKKESFPLTVTSAQKNPTAFYLCATTDRQETQYFGPGTRLLVL.

The chain links TRBV5-6 to TRBJ2-5; TRBD2 agrees at 12 bases. V was pared by 3 bases and J by 1 base, with 1 base of the junction left unmatched. This CDR3 comprises 15 residues. The germline V gene encodes CDR1 SGHDT and CDR2 YYEEEE. The CDR3: CASSWGLAGQETQYF. CDR3 DNA sequence: TGTGCCAGCAGCTGGGGACTAGCGGGCCAAGAGACCCAGTACTTC.

This clonotype was counted a few times. The chain employs TRBV7-2 and TRBJ1-6, with D unclear. Looked up from germline, CDR1 is SGHTA and CDR2 is FQGNSA. Trimming removed 3 bases at V and 7 bases at J, with 13 bases between. The CDR3 loop spans 15 amino acids. The DNA of the CDR3 is TGTGCCAGCAGCTTCCGCGGCACTGCCAATTCACCCCTCCACTTT. Protein: CASSFRGTANSPLHF. Full variable domain (rest looked up from reference TRBV7-2 and TRBJ1-6): GAGVSQSPSNKVTEKGKDVELRCDPISGHTALYWYRQSLGQGLEFLIYFQGNSAPDKSGLPSDRFSAERTGGSVSTLTIQRTQQEDSAVYLCASSFRGTANSPLHFGNGTRLTVT.

This clonotype was counted only a few times. CDR3 DNA: TGTGCCAGCAGTCACCTACAGAGGGAGGGGAACACTGAAGCTTTCTTT. As protein: CASSHLQREGNTEAFF. This rearrangement joins TRBV6-5 to TRBJ1-1, with unresolved D. Germline V gene sequence: CDR1 MNHEY, CDR2 SVGAGI. The V end lost 5 bases, the J end lost 1 base, and 17 bases lay between the germline ends. CDR3 length: 16 amino acids.

The CDR3 DNA reads as TGTGCCAGCAGCTTGGAGCGGGAGGACACCGGGGAGCTGTTTTTT. Its translation: CASSLEREDTGELFF. This chain joins TRBV5-4 and TRBJ2-2, with TRBD2 identical over 9 bases. CDR1 SGHNT and CDR2 YYREEE come from the germline V gene (reference sequence). The CDR3 is 15 amino acids. V dropped 0 bases and J dropped 3; count of bases not matched to a gene: 0.

V gene TRBV2 combines with J gene TRBJ1-4, with TRBD1 matching 7 bases. Germline V CDR1 and CDR2: SNHLY, FYNNEI. Germline trimming cut 2 bases from V and 6 bases from J; bases unmatched to any gene: 3. This CDR3 has 14 amino acids. CDR3 nucleotide sequence: TGTGCCAGCAGTGAATACAGGGGTGATGAAAAACTGTTTTTT. Its protein is CASSEYRGDEKLFF.

In nucleotides, the CDR3 is TGTGCCAGCAGTTACTCGACTGGGCTCCACTATGGCTACACCTTC. It specifies CASSYSTGLHYGYTF. The V call is TRBV6-2 or TRBV6-3, the J call TRBJ1-2; D not certain. The V end lost 0 bases, the J end lost 3 bases, and 11 bases lay between the germline ends. The germline V gene has CDR1 MNHEY and CDR2 SVGEGT. This CDR3 spans 15 amino acids.

The chain recombines TRBV9 with TRBJ2-2; D is unresolved. Per the germline V gene, CDR1 is SGDLS and CDR2 is YYNGEE. V was shortened by 0 bases and J by 1 base, with 4 bases between the two germline ends. The CDR3 length is 14 residues. CDR3 DNA: TGTGCCAGCAGCGTAGTCGGGAACACCGGGGAGCTGTTTTTT. Translating it yields CASSVVGNTGELFF. Using reference TRBV9 and TRBJ2-2 for the parts outside the CDR3, the full variable domain is DSGVTQTPKHLITATGQRVTLRCSPRSGDLSVYWYQQSLDQGLQFLIQYYNGEERAKGNILERFSAQQFPDLHSELNLSSLELGDSALYFCASSVVGNTGELFFGEGSRLTVL.

This clonotype was observed a handful of times. The chain links TRBV19 to TRBJ1-2, with TRBD1 as a possible D gene (5 bases). This CDR3 has 14 amino acids. Trimming removed 7 bases from V and 8 bases from J, with 20 bases in between. Per the germline V gene, CDR1 is LNHDA and CDR2 is SQIVND (reference sequence). This CDR3 reads CASKKGRGEYGYTF. The CDR3 nucleotides are TGTGCCAGTAAGAAAGGGAGAGGGGAGTACGGCTACACCTTC.

This clonotype was detected a few times. The chain carries TRBV7-9 and TRBJ2-3; D is undetermined. The germline V gene encodes CDR1 SEHNR and CDR2 FQNEAQ (reference sequence). V lost 6 bases and J 5 bases, leaving 12 bases between the germline ends. The CDR3 has 13 residues. This CDR3 reads CASSYLPEDTQYF. CDR3 DNA: TGTGCCAGCAGTTACCTACCCGAAGATACGCAGTATTTT.

The V gene is TRBV7-8, the J gene TRBJ2-7; the match to TRBD1 covers 10 bases. Germline trimming cut 5 bases from V and 5 bases from J; bases unmatched to any gene: 12. The CDR3 contains 16 residues. Germline V CDR1 and CDR2: SGHVS, FQNEAQ. The chain's CDR3 is CASSTTPGQGSHEQYF. The CDR3 nucleotides read TGTGCCAGCAGCACGACGCCGGGACAGGGGTCCCACGAGCAGTACTTC.

This clonotype was seen a single time. J is TRBJ1-2 and V is TRBV27; D remains unclear. The length of the CDR3 is 14 residues. Germline V gene data show CDR1 as MNHEY and CDR2 as SMNVEV (reference sequence). V was trimmed by 3 bases and J by 5 bases, leaving 13 bases between them. The CDR3 sequence is CASSLGQTRYGYTF. The CDR3 DNA reads TGTGCCAGCAGTTTGGGTCAGACACGATATGGCTACACCTTC.

This chain connects TRBV27 to TRBJ2-7, with a tentative D call TRBD1 (6 bases). Germline-derived CDR1 and CDR2 are MNHEY and SMNVEV (reference sequence). The CDR3 has 15 residues. V lost 0 bases, J lost 3 bases, and 12 bases lay in between. CDR3 nucleotide sequence: TGTGCCAGCAGTTTATCGTCCAGGGGATTCTACGAGCAGTACTTC. Amino acid sequence: CASSLSSRGFYEQYF.

V gene TRBV18 combines with J gene TRBJ1-5; weak D call: TRBD1 (5 bases). The CDR3 totals 15 residues. The germline V gene encodes CDR1 KGHSH and CDR2 LQKENI. V was trimmed by 3 bases and J by 3 bases, leaving 12 bases between them. CDR3 amino acids: CASSPDSRNNQPQHF. The CDR3 DNA sequence: TGTGCCAGCTCACCTGACAGCCGGAACAATCAGCCCCAGCATTTT. The full variable domain, with the rest looked up from reference TRBV18 and TRBJ1-5, is NAGVMQNPRHLVRRRGQEARLRCSPMKGHSHVYWYRQLPEEGLKFMVYLQKENIIDESGMPKERFSAEFPKEGPSILRIQQVVRGDSAAYFCASSPDSRNNQPQHFGDGTRLSIL.

This clonotype occurred a few times. This chain joins TRBV7-2 and TRBJ1-3; D not resolved. This CDR3 is 15 amino acids long. V was shortened by 6 bases and J by 4 bases, with 16 bases between the two germline ends. CDR1 and CDR2 (germline): SGHTA, FQGNSA. The CDR3 spells CASSPKGLSGNTIYF. The CDR3 DNA reads as TGTGCCAGCAGTCCGAAGGGTTTATCCGGAAACACCATATATTTT.

CDR3 amino acids: CASTPAIGQRNSPLHF. The CDR3 DNA is TGTGCCAGTACCCCCGCCATTGGGCAGAGAAATTCACCCCTCCACTTT. This chain uses TRBV19 with TRBJ1-6; D gene unclear. V gave up 7 bases and J gave up 7 bases, with 20 bases separating them. The CDR3 covers 16 residues. Per germline, CDR1 LNHDA and CDR2 SQIVND (reference sequence).

This clonotype has just a few counts. The chain is built from TRBV7-2 and TRBJ2-1; 9 bases match TRBD1. Per germline, CDR1 SGHTA and CDR2 FQGNSA. Trimming took 4 bases from V and 14 from J; bases not matched to a gene: 6. CDR3 length: 12 residues. The CDR3 DNA sequence: TGTGCCAGCAGCTCCGACAGGGGGTTGAAGTTCTTC. It codes for CASSSDRGLKFF. Looking up the rest from reference TRBV7-2 and TRBJ2-1 gives the full variable domain: GAGVSQSPSNKVTEKGKDVELRCDPISGHTALYWYRQSLGQGLEFLIYFQGNSAPDKSGLPSDRFSAERTGGSVSTLTIQRTQQEDSAVYLCASSSDRGLKFFGPGTRLTVL.

This clonotype has a single count. At one boundary the junction diverges from the germline segment, which might be a read error. This rearrangement joins TRBV28 to TRBJ2-7, with D tentatively TRBD1 (6 bases). In germline, CDR1 is MDHEN, CDR2 SYDVKM. This CDR3 has 15 amino acids. CDR3 protein: CDSSIPGARVYEQYF. The CDR3 DNA sequence: TGTGACAGCAGTATTCCAGGGGCTCGGGTATACGAGCAGTACTTC.

This rearrangement joins TRBV7-2 to TRBJ2-5, with D perhaps matching TRBD1 (5 bases). The ends were cut back, 5 bases at V and 2 bases at J, with 12 bases in the middle. From germline, CDR1 is SGHTA and CDR2 FQGNSA. The CDR3 covers 14 residues. For the CDR3, the DNA is TGTGCCAGCAGCCCAGCAGGGCATCAAGAGACCCAGTACTTC. Residues: CASSPAGHQETQYF.

The chain links TRBV24-1 to TRBJ1-5, with D perhaps TRBD1 (6 bases). Germline V gene sequence: CDR1 KGHDR, CDR2 SFDVKD. This CDR3 region has 16 residues. V lost 8 bases, J lost 4 bases, and 20 bases lay in between. The CDR3 coding sequence is TGTGCCACCACCTCAACTCCGGACAGTCGGAATCAGCCCCAGCATTTT. Translating gives CATTSTPDSRNQPQHF.